The next 20 T cell receptor beta chains were all read from a single sample in a study of identical twins. MiXCR, applied by TCRdb to the 5' RACE reads, yields one record per CDR3 protein. The repertoire includes around 670,000 distinct CDR3 sequences, around 6.1% of them detected once, and about 2% sits in the top ten. The sequencing sample was made of naive T cells sorted from blood. The source is a man younger than 35 in good health.

The chain is built from TRBV5-1 and TRBJ1-2; unclear D gene. The CDR3 runs to 16 residues. Germline CDR1 SGHRS, CDR2 YFSETQ. Between the trimmed V and J ends, which lost 0 bases and 4 bases, there was a span of 16 bases. The CDR3 sequence is CASSLVPYPGSYGYTF. In nucleotides, the CDR3 is TGCGCCAGCAGCTTGGTACCCTACCCGGGGAGCTATGGCTACACCTTC.

This clonotype was counted a few times. The chain carries TRBV6-2 or TRBV6-3 and TRBJ2-7, with TRBD2 identical over 10 bases. Germline assignment: CDR1 MNHEY and CDR2 SVGEGT. V shed 2 bases, J shed 5 bases, and the junction held 3 bases outside the gene matches. This CDR3 is 14 amino acids long. The DNA for the CDR3 is TGTGCCAGCAGTTACCTAGCGGGAGACAACGAGCAGTACTTC. Translated: CASSYLAGDNEQYF.

This clonotype showed up many times. This chain joins TRBV7-7 and TRBJ2-1; D may correspond to TRBD1 or TRBD2 (6 bases each). This CDR3 spans 17 amino acids. The V gene's germline CDR1 is SSHAT and CDR2 FNYEAQ (reference sequence). The V gene lost 5 bases and the J gene lost 7 bases, with 24 bases spanning the gap. The CDR3 is CASSPALGLTTGNEQFF. CDR3 in DNA: TGTGCCAGCAGCCCGGCCCTCGGACTAACAACAGGGAATGAGCAGTTCTTC.

This clonotype has a count of ten or more. The V call is TRBV9, the J call TRBJ2-2; perhaps TRBD1 as D (6 bases). V was trimmed by 5 bases and J by 4 bases, leaving 18 bases between them. CDR1 and CDR2 (germline): SGDLS, YYNGEE. The CDR3 totals 16 residues. In DNA, the CDR3 is TGTGCCAGCAGTCGACCCTGGGACACCTTCACCGGGGAGCTGTTTTTT. Translation: CASSRPWDTFTGELFF.

This clonotype was counted between two and nine times. The rearrangement joins TRBV5-6 to TRBJ2-2; D unclear. V was shortened by 4 bases and J by 2 bases, with 18 bases between the two germline ends. The length of the CDR3 is 17 residues. CDR1 and CDR2 from the germline V gene are SGHDT and YYEEEE. This CDR3 is CASSPFKSGINTGELFF. The CDR3 nucleotides read TGTGCCAGCAGCCCATTCAAGAGTGGGATTAACACCGGGGAGCTGTTTTTT.

This clonotype was seen at least ten times. The V gene is TRBV5-6, the J gene TRBJ1-5; no clear D gene. The CDR3 is 14 amino acids. Trimming pared 6 bases from V and 5 bases from J, leaving 15 bases between. Per the germline V gene, CDR1 is SGHDT and CDR2 is YYEEEE. The DNA for the CDR3 is TGTGCCAGCACCTACTCCGGAGCCTATCAGCCCCAGCATTTT. Its protein is CASTYSGAYQPQHF.

Ten or more counts support this clonotype. The chain employs TRBV28 and TRBJ2-7; TRBD2 might be the D (5 bases). This CDR3 contains 13 residues. The germline V gene has CDR1 MDHEN and CDR2 SYDVKM. Trimming took 7 bases from V and 3 from J, leaving 13 bases between them. The CDR3 protein is CASTDGELYEQYF. Here the CDR3 DNA reads TGTGCCAGCACCGACGGGGAGCTCTACGAGCAGTACTTC.

This chain uses TRBV27 with TRBJ2-2, with 10 bases identical to TRBD1. Trimming removed 5 bases from V and 6 bases from J; junction bases left unmatched: 6. The CDR3 sequence is 15 residues long. From germline, CDR1 is MNHEY and CDR2 SMNVEV (reference sequence). The chain's CDR3 is CASSPGQGRSGELFF. The CDR3 coding sequence is TGTGCCAGCAGTCCGGGACAGGGGAGGTCCGGGGAGCTGTTTTTT.

There are a few counts of this clonotype. The chain combines TRBV11-3 with TRBJ2-2; tentatively, D is TRBD1 (6 bases). This CDR3 spans 15 amino acids. CDR1 is SGHNT, CDR2 YENEEA, per germline. Trimming took 5 bases from V and 5 from J, leaving 15 bases between them. CDR3 residues: CASSQWAGDTGELFF. CDR3 coding DNA: TGTGCCAGCAGCCAATGGGCAGGGGATACCGGGGAGCTGTTTTTT.

The rearrangement joins TRBV11-3 to TRBJ2-3; D ambiguous. This CDR3 region has 14 residues. Per germline, CDR1 SGHNT and CDR2 YENEEA. Deletions cut 5 bases from V and 4 bases from J, with 13 bases between. The CDR3 nucleotides read TGTGCCAGCAGCGGACCGCGCCACCCAGATACGCAGTATTTT. It encodes CASSGPRHPDTQYF.

This clonotype was seen repeatedly, ten times or more. This chain links TRBV4-2 with TRBJ2-2, with D possibly TRBD2 on 5 matching bases. Trimming pared 2 bases from V and 5 bases from J, leaving 12 bases between. Per germline, CDR1 LGHNA and CDR2 YNFKEQ. The CDR3 is made up of 15 amino acids. CDR3 DNA sequence: TGTGCCAGCAGCCAACCACTACTAGAGACCGGGGAGCTGTTTTTT. Amino acid sequence: CASSQPLLETGELFF.

In this sample, this clonotype turned up many times. The chain joins TRBV4-2 to TRBJ2-3, with TRBD1 matching 10 bases. The CDR3 totals 16 residues. Germline V gives CDR1 LGHNA, CDR2 YNFKEQ. Losses at the gene ends were 1 base for V and 5 bases for J; bases not matched to a gene: 6. CDR3 protein: CASSQGAGQGGDTQYF. The CDR3 nucleotides are TGTGCCAGCAGCCAAGGAGCCGGACAGGGGGGAGATACGCAGTATTTT.

The sample holds many counts of this clonotype. V usage is TRBV27 and J usage is TRBJ2-7; D is undetermined. The CDR3 is made up of 15 amino acids. V gave up 3 bases and J gave up 5 bases, with 17 bases separating them. Germline loops: CDR1 MNHEY, CDR2 SMNVEV (reference sequence). CDR3 region: CASSFFGMGSDEQYF. As DNA, the CDR3 is TGTGCCAGCAGTTTTTTTGGGATGGGCTCGGACGAGCAGTACTTC.

This clonotype was recorded many times. The V call is TRBV12-3 or TRBV12-4, the J call TRBJ2-1, with 7 positions matching TRBD2. J was trimmed by 7 bases and V by 7 bases; bases with no gene match: 4. The CDR3 loop spans 12 amino acids. The CDR3 region has the DNA TGTGCCAGCACCCTGGGGGGGAATGAGCAGTTCTTC. This gives the protein CASTLGGNEQFF.

The table lists this clonotype with a few counts. J is TRBJ1-5 and V is TRBV11-2; D gene ambiguous. The V end was cut by 5 bases, the J end by 0 bases, with 23 bases between. CDR1 SGHAT and CDR2 FQNNGV come from the germline V gene. The CDR3 loop spans 19 amino acids. DNA of the CDR3: TGTGCCAGCAGCGGACGCGAGGAGGGAGAGAAAGATAGCAATCAGCCCCAGCATTTT. Protein sequence: CASSGREEGEKDSNQPQHF. Combining the CDR3 with reference TRBV11-2 and TRBJ1-5 gives the whole variable domain EAGVAQSPRYKIIEKRQSVAFWCNPISGHATLYWYQQILGQGPKLLIQFQNNGVVDDSQLPKDRFSAERLKGVDSTLKIQPAKLEDSAVYLCASSGREEGEKDSNQPQHFGDGTRLSIL.

There are many counts of this clonotype. V usage is TRBV28 and J usage is TRBJ2-7; 8 bases line up with TRBD2. The CDR3 covers 13 residues. The germline V gene encodes CDR1 MDHEN and CDR2 SYDVKM. V was pared by 7 bases and J by 6 bases, with 8 bases of the junction left unmatched. The CDR3: CASNPSGRSEQYV. The CDR3 bases are TGTGCCAGCAACCCAAGCGGGAGATCCGAGCAGTACGTC.

V gene TRBV12-3 or TRBV12-4 combines with J gene TRBJ2-7, with 8 bases matching TRBD1. V was clipped by 3 bases and J by 1 base; unmatched bases: 5. The CDR3 consists of 15 residues. The chain's CDR3 is CASSLTGALSYEQYF. The CDR3 coding sequence is TGTGCCAGCAGTTTGACAGGGGCCCTTTCCTACGAGCAGTACTTC.

This clonotype was counted many times. The chain couples TRBV29-1 to TRBJ2-7, with D possibly being TRBD1 or TRBD2 (5 bases each). Germline CDR1 and CDR2: SQVTM and ANQGSEA. This CDR3 is 13 amino acids long. V lost 4 bases to trimming and J lost 1 base, with 11 bases between them. The CDR3 spells CSVGGLKSYEQYF. Here the CDR3 DNA reads TGCAGCGTTGGGGGGTTGAAGTCCTACGAGCAGTACTTC.

This clonotype has only a few counts. V is TRBV5-1 and J is TRBJ2-6, with D perhaps given as TRBD1 or TRBD2 (5 bases each). Germline V gene lookup returns CDR1 SGHRS and CDR2 YFSETQ. The CDR3 runs to 17 residues. The germline V and J ends were trimmed by 6 bases and 0 bases, with 16 bases remaining between them. The CDR3 sequence: CASTPGRTNSGANVLTF. The CDR3, as DNA: TGCGCCAGCACCCCGGGACGAACCAACTCTGGGGCCAACGTCCTGACTTTC.

The table lists this clonotype with a few counts. The chain's CDR3 is CASKGRLGYNEQFF. DNA for the CDR3: TGTGCCAGCAAAGGGAGGCTCGGTTACAATGAGCAGTTCTTC. The chain combines TRBV2 with TRBJ2-1; TRBD2 is a possible D gene (6 bases). Trimming shortened V by 7 bases and J by 4 bases, and 14 bases separated the two germline ends. The CDR3 totals 14 residues. Germline loops: CDR1 SNHLY, CDR2 FYNNEI.